What follows are 10 T cell receptor beta chains derived from one specimen sequenced in a study of naive and memory T cell subsets. The SP2 primer and nested alpha and beta constant region primers amplified ligated cDNA in four rounds. TCRdb called the 5' RACE reads again in MiXCR, with one record for every CDR3 protein. The repertoire holds 55,000 to 70,000 distinct CDR3 sequences, with 7.2% as singletons. An oligonucleotide containing a UMI was ligated to the 3' end of TCR cDNA. These receptors came from a male donor in good health.

This clonotype was observed many times. The chain couples TRBV20-1 to TRBJ2-7; tentatively, D is TRBD1 or TRBD2 (5 bases each). Germline CDR1 is DFQATT and CDR2 is SNEGSKA (reference sequence). This CDR3 spans 17 amino acids. The ends were cut back, 3 bases at V and 3 bases at J, with 24 bases in the middle. The CDR3 DNA reads TGCAGTGCTAGGGGTCCGGGGCCCGATGGGGTCTTCTACGAGCAGTACTTC. This codes for CSARGPGPDGVFYEQYF.

The CDR3 protein is CASSIERTGIGGYNEQFF. CDR3 bases: TGTGCCAGTAGTATAGAAAGGACAGGGATTGGGGGATACAATGAGCAGTTCTTC. This chain uses TRBV19 with TRBJ2-1; 8 bases align to TRBD1. Looked up from germline, CDR1 is LNHDA and CDR2 is SQIVND (reference sequence). After removal of 0 bases from V and 4 bases from J, the junction contained 11 bases not matched to a gene. There are 18 residues in the CDR3.

This clonotype was counted once. This chain links TRBV5-1 with TRBJ1-1, with unresolved D. CDR3 length: 13 amino acids. Germline CDR1 SGHRS, CDR2 YFSETQ. Trimming took 1 base from V and 7 from J, leaving 11 bases between them. The chain's CDR3 is CASSLQPQYEAFF. CDR3 nucleotide sequence: TGCGCCAGCAGCTTGCAACCTCAATATGAAGCTTTCTTT.

This clonotype was found many times. This chain links TRBV6-6 with TRBJ1-5, with 7 bases aligning to TRBD1. The V and J ends lost 2 bases and 1 base, in that order; junction bases with no gene match: 11. CDR3 length: 18 residues. Germline values: CDR1 MNHNY, CDR2 SVGAGI (reference sequence). This CDR3 reads CASSYRGTAAPSNQPQHF. DNA of the CDR3: TGTGCCAGCAGTTACAGGGGGACAGCCGCCCCGAGCAATCAGCCCCAGCATTTT.

The chain recombines TRBV7-9 with TRBJ2-7; TRBD1 matches at 7 bases. The CDR3 spans 16 residues. The V segment lost 3 bases and the J segment 1 base; nucleotides outside the gene matches: 9. The germline CDR1 and CDR2 sequences are SEHNR and FQNEAQ (reference sequence). CDR3 region: CASSLGPGTVSYEQYF. CDR3 nucleotides: TGTGCCAGCAGCTTGGGCCCCGGGACAGTATCCTACGAGCAGTACTTC.

The sample holds many counts of this clonotype. This chain connects TRBV11-2 to TRBJ2-3; D gene uncertain. The CDR3 sequence is 12 residues long. V was clipped by 5 bases and J by 4 bases, with 7 bases between them. Germline V lookup: CDR1 SGHAT, CDR2 FQNNGV. CDR3 sequence: CASSRAPDTQYF. In DNA, the CDR3 is TGTGCCAGCAGCCGAGCGCCAGATACGCAGTATTTT.

This clonotype was observed at least ten times. The chain has TRBV28 and TRBJ2-1, with TRBD2 matching over 10 bases. The V gene's germline CDR1 is MDHEN and CDR2 SYDVKM. Trimming removed 5 bases from V and 6 bases from J; junction bases left unmatched: 16. This CDR3 has 18 amino acids. The CDR3 here is CASSPLRGVAGGANEQFF. As DNA, the CDR3 is TGTGCCAGCAGTCCCCTCCGGGGGGTAGCGGGGGGAGCCAATGAGCAGTTCTTC.

Comment on this clonotype: A much larger clone sits a single nucleotide away, making a read error possible. The gene calls are TRBV6-4 and TRBJ2-3; a weak D match, TRBD2 (5 bases). The CDR3 consists of 15 residues. V was clipped by 2 bases and J by 2 bases, with 11 bases between them. The germline CDR1 and CDR2 sequences are MRHNA and SNTAGT. The chain's CDR3 is CASSDGQRPTDTQYF. CDR3 DNA sequence: TGTGCCAGCAGTGACGGCCAGCGGCCCACAGATACGCAGTATTTT.

This clonotype came up many times. The rearrangement uses TRBV5-1 and TRBJ2-7; D gene ambiguous. Germline assignment: CDR1 SGHRS and CDR2 YFSETQ. CDR3 length equals 13 residues. Trimming stripped 4 bases from V and 5 bases from J, with 13 bases between. CDR3 protein: CASSLLPSNEQYF. The CDR3 coding sequence is TGCGCCAGCAGCCTCCTCCCTTCCAACGAGCAGTACTTC.

The V gene is TRBV29-1, the J gene TRBJ2-1; tentative D call: TRBD2 (6 bases). From germline, CDR1 is SQVTM and CDR2 ANQGSEA. V lost 0 bases, J lost 7 bases, and 10 bases lay in between. The CDR3 spans 13 residues. The CDR3 bases are TGCAGCGTTGAAGATAGTCGGGGGAATGAGCAGTTCTTC. Its translation: CSVEDSRGNEQFF.